This T cell receptor beta chain is from a study of blood T cell repertoires in COVID-19. Across the study: The United States, Italy and Spain were the sources of the acute and convalescent COVID-19 samples. Nucleic acid was either cDNA or gDNA, and it came from T cells, B-cell-depleted T cells, or PBMCs.

In the original processing: Reference gene primer amplification yielded estimated nucleated cell counts. Here immunoSEQ multiplex PCR was the method, and the copy in TCRdb shows in-frame clones only, minus some. That table is the source of V, J and clone size, and D and trimming were worked out from the DNA. Seen here are under 200,000 clones, roughly 86% observed once, and the top ten hold 0.99%. The receptor was isolated from a man between 18 and 29 years old with acute or convalescent COVID-19. Sequencing was carried out using peripheral blood.

CDR3 sequence reads: CATSDSDLGVGPQHF. The CDR3 region has the DNA TGTGCCACCAGTGATAGTGACCTAGGTGTTGGGCCCCAGCATTTT. The chain joins TRBV24-1 to TRBJ1-5; no clear D gene. V was cut by 3 bases and J by 9 bases, with 17 bases left in between. This CDR3 comprises 15 residues. Germline lookup yields CDR1 KGHDR and CDR2 SFDVKD.